Below are 16 T cell receptor beta chains sequenced from a single sample in a study of T-cell reconstitution after alpha-beta-depleted transplantation in children. The library targeted TCRbeta and was prepared with unique molecular identifiers. TCRdb processed the PCR reads anew with MiXCR; each CDR3 protein has one entry. The repertoire holds about 640,000 distinct CDR3 sequences, with about 15% as singletons. The sequences come from PBMCs from the stem cell graft donor, collected from the stem cell graft. These TCRs come from a human donor who donated a stem cell graft to a child with acute myeloid leukemia.

The chain is built from TRBV7-9 and TRBJ2-4; either TRBD1 or TRBD2 may supply D (5 bases each). The V and J ends lost 3 bases and 0 bases respectively, with 12 bases between them. The CDR3 contains 16 residues. CDR1 and CDR2 from the germline V gene are SEHNR and FQNEAQ (reference sequence). The CDR3 region has the DNA TGTGCCAGCAGCTTCGGGACGATCCTAGCCAAAAACATTCAGTACTTC. This sequence encodes CASSFGTILAKNIQYF. Combining the CDR3 with reference TRBV7-9 and TRBJ2-4 gives the whole variable domain DTGVSQNPRHKITKRGQNVTFRCDPISEHNRLYWYRQTLGQGPEFLTYFQNEAQLEKSRLLSDRFSAERPKGSFSTLEIQRTEQGDSAMYLCASSFGTILAKNIQYFGAGTRLSVL.

In its sample, this clonotype was seen many times. This rearrangement joins TRBV20-1 to TRBJ2-7; D is ambiguous. Looked up from germline, CDR1 is DFQATT and CDR2 is SNEGSKA (reference sequence). The CDR3 covers 13 residues. V was pared by 5 bases and J by 4 bases, with 15 bases between. CDR3 residues: CSALELDTYEQYV. The CDR3, as DNA: TGCAGTGCTCTTGAACTTGATACTTACGAGCAGTACGTC.

This clonotype has just a few counts. The rearrangement joins TRBV12-3 or TRBV12-4 to TRBJ1-1; 7 nucleotides agree with TRBD1. The CDR3 totals 14 residues. Losses at the gene ends were 6 bases for V and 3 bases for J; bases not matched to a gene: 7. In DNA, the CDR3 is TGTGCCAGCAGACGACAGGGTGGGTACACTGAAGCTTTCTTT. Encoded protein: CASRRQGGYTEAFF.

This clonotype was seen many times. The chain recombines TRBV20-1 with TRBJ1-2, with unresolved D. Looked up from germline, CDR1 is DFQATT and CDR2 is SNEGSKA (reference sequence). Trimming shortened V by 4 bases and J by 6 bases, and 9 bases separated the two germline ends. The CDR3 is 11 residues long. CDR3 in amino acids: CSATDLDGYTF. DNA of the CDR3: TGCAGTGCTACCGACCTTGATGGCTACACCTTC.

This clonotype has only a few counts. In DNA form, the CDR3 reads TGTGCCTGGAGTTCAGGCGGGGGGTTGAACATTCAGTACTTC. This encodes CAWSSGGGLNIQYF. The chain is built from TRBV30 and TRBJ2-4; 8 positions agree with TRBD2. The ends lost 2 bases at V and 7 bases at J; junction bases unmatched: 7. This CDR3 has 14 residues. Germline V gene lookup returns CDR1 GTSNPN and CDR2 SVGIG (reference sequence).

This clonotype was counted many times. V usage is TRBV7-2 and J usage is TRBJ2-3; the match to TRBD1 covers 8 bases. The V gene end was trimmed by 9 bases and the J gene end by 6 bases; junction bases not matched to a gene: 14. The germline gives CDR1 SGHTA, CDR2 FQGNSA. The CDR3 is made up of 15 amino acids. DNA for the CDR3: TGTGCCAGGAGGCCCTATCCAGGGGGCTGGGATACGCAGTATTTT. Residues: CARRPYPGGWDTQYF.

The table lists this clonotype with many counts. This CDR3 reads CSATRGGSTSYNEQFF. For the CDR3, the DNA is TGCAGTGCCACTCGGGGGGGGAGCACCTCCTACAATGAGCAGTTCTTC. The chain combines TRBV20-1 with TRBJ2-1; 8 bases map to TRBD2. The length of the CDR3 is 16 residues. CDR1 is DFQATT, CDR2 SNEGSKA, per germline (reference sequence). Trimming cost V 6 bases and J 0 bases; bases outside gene matches: 10.

The chain has TRBV5-5 and TRBJ2-5, with D perhaps TRBD2 (5 bases). V was clipped by 3 bases and J by 0 bases, with 9 bases between them. Germline lookup yields CDR1 SGHKS and CDR2 YYEKEE (reference sequence). The CDR3 length is 14 residues. The CDR3 nucleotides read TGTGCCAGCAGCTCCCCGGGGTACCAAGAGACCCAGTACTTC. It is translated as CASSSPGYQETQYF.

This clonotype came up many times. The chain has TRBV29-1 and TRBJ1-1; possibly TRBD1 for D (6 bases). The CDR3 is made up of 12 amino acids. V lost 4 bases and J lost 5, with 11 bases in between. CDR1 is SQVTM and CDR2 is ANQGSEA in the germline V gene. CDR3 coding DNA: TGCAGCGTTGTTACAGGGTTGACTGAAGCTTTCTTT. Translated, it gives CSVVTGLTEAFF.

The chain has TRBV25-1 and TRBJ2-5; TRBD2 matches 14 bases. V dropped 3 bases and J dropped 2; count of bases not matched to a gene: 2. Germline lookup yields CDR1 MGHDK and CDR2 SYGVNS. This CDR3 is 16 amino acids long. CDR3 nucleotides: TGTGCCAGCAGTGAGGGGACTAGCGGGGGTCAAGAGACCCAGTACTTC. This sequence encodes CASSEGTSGGQETQYF. The variable domain in full, completed from reference TRBV25-1 and TRBJ2-5, reads EADIYQTPRYLVIGTGKKITLECSQTMGHDKMYWYQQDPGMELHLIHYSYGVNSTEKGDLSSESTVSRIRTEHFPLTLESARPSHTSQYLCASSEGTSGGQETQYFGPGTRLLVL.

This chain uses TRBV24-1 with TRBJ2-1; 7 bases align to TRBD1. The germline V gene encodes CDR1 KGHDR and CDR2 SFDVKD. V was clipped by 3 bases and J by 8 bases; unmatched bases: 3. This CDR3 spans 13 amino acids. Written as DNA, the CDR3 is TGTGCCACCAGTGATCGGGACAGCTATGAGCAGTTCTTC. Translated, it gives CATSDRDSYEQFF.

The chain recombines TRBV20-1 with TRBJ2-5, with TRBD2 matching over 11 bases. Germline lookup yields CDR1 DFQATT and CDR2 SNEGSKA (reference sequence). V was clipped by 5 bases and J by 2 bases; unmatched bases: 4. The CDR3 is made up of 14 amino acids. DNA of the CDR3: TGCAGTGCTCTAGCGGGGGGACAGCAAGAGACCCAGTACTTC. Residues: CSALAGGQQETQYF.

The sample holds many counts of this clonotype. The gene calls are TRBV7-2 and TRBJ1-5; no definite D call. V lost 5 bases, J lost 2 bases, and 13 bases lay in between. Germline V gene sequence: CDR1 SGHTA, CDR2 FQGNSA. The CDR3 has 15 residues. CDR3 amino acids: CASSDGWVGNQPQHF. The CDR3 bases are TGTGCCAGCAGCGACGGCTGGGTGGGCAATCAGCCCCAGCATTTT.

This clonotype appeared many times. The J gene is TRBJ2-1, the V gene TRBV5-1; TRBD1 or TRBD2 may be the D gene (5 bases each). Trimming removed 4 bases at V and 8 bases at J, with 16 bases between. This CDR3 is 14 amino acids long. The V gene's germline CDR1 is SGHRS and CDR2 YFSETQ. CDR3 sequence: CASSTGTEYDEQFF. CDR3 coding DNA: TGCGCCAGCAGCACCGGGACGGAGTACGATGAGCAGTTCTTC.

This clonotype appeared many times. This chain uses TRBV9 with TRBJ1-2; D unresolved. The CDR3 is 12 amino acids. CDR1 is SGDLS and CDR2 is YYNGEE in the germline V gene. V dropped 2 bases and J dropped 5 bases, with 7 bases sitting between them. DNA of the CDR3: TGTGCCAGCAGCGTCGGCGGTTATGGCTACACCTTC. It is translated as CASSVGGYGYTF.

A few counts support this clonotype. This sequence joins TRBV4-2 and TRBJ2-3; no firm D call. Between the trimmed V and J ends, which lost 1 base and 2 bases, there was a span of 10 bases. The length of the CDR3 is 15 residues. CDR1 and CDR2 from the germline V gene are LGHNA and YNFKEQ. CDR3 sequence: CASSQGGSTTDTQYF. The CDR3, as DNA: TGTGCCAGCAGCCAAGGCGGCTCGACCACAGATACGCAGTATTTT.